These 23 T cell receptor beta chains came from one sample sequenced in a study of blood T cell repertoires in COVID-19. Assay used: immunoSEQ multiplex PCR; TCRdb lists only in-frame clones, some missing. In the table there are 100,000 or so clones, 85% of which are singletons. The sequencing input was peripheral blood. These receptors were taken from a woman in her 70s with active or convalescent COVID-19.

The J gene is TRBJ2-1, the V gene TRBV12-5, with 13 bases fitting TRBD2. CDR3 length equals 18 residues. With V trimmed by 6 bases and J by 3 bases, 11 bases remained unmatched. Germline lookup yields CDR1 LGHNT and CDR2 FRNRAP. The CDR3, as DNA: TGTGCTAGTGGCCCCGGACTAGCGGGAGAGCCCTACTACAATGAGCAGTTCTTC. It translates to CASGPGLAGEPYYNEQFF.

This chain connects TRBV25-1 to TRBJ2-2, with TRBD1 matching 10 bases. Per germline, CDR1 MGHDK and CDR2 SYGVNS. The length of the CDR3 is 16 residues. V shed 7 bases and J 4 bases; nucleotides not matched to a gene: 9. For the CDR3, the DNA is TGTGCCAGCACCCACCGGGACAGGGGTTTCACCGGGGAGCTGTTTTTT. Residues: CASTHRDRGFTGELFF.

This chain connects TRBV19 to TRBJ1-4, with a possible D match to TRBD1 (5 bases). Germline V gene lookup returns CDR1 LNHDA and CDR2 SQIVND (reference sequence). The CDR3 spans 15 residues. V was clipped by 6 bases and J by 0 bases, with 11 bases between them. The CDR3 protein is CASRMDTTTNEKLFF. The CDR3, as DNA: TGTGCCAGTAGAATGGACACCACAACTAATGAAAAACTGTTTTTT. The whole variable domain, remainder taken from reference TRBV19 and TRBJ1-4, is DGGITQSPKYLFRKEGQNVTLSCEQNLNHDAMYWYRQDPGQGLRLIYYSQIVNDFQKGDIAEGYSVSREKKESFPLTVTSAQKNPTAFYLCASRMDTTTNEKLFFGSGTQLSVL.

The chain couples TRBV11-1 to TRBJ2-1; maybe TRBD2 (7 bases). V was trimmed by 7 bases and J by 0 bases, leaving 16 bases between them. This CDR3 spans 16 amino acids. The germline V gene encodes CDR1 SGHAT and CDR2 FQDESV (reference sequence). CDR3 in amino acids: CASTVGGGYSYNEQFF. The CDR3, as DNA: TGTGCCAGCACGGTAGGGGGGGGCTACTCCTACAATGAGCAGTTCTTC. The whole variable domain, remainder taken from reference TRBV11-1 and TRBJ2-1, is EAEVAQSPRYKITEKSQAVAFWCDPISGHATLYWYRQILGQGPELLVQFQDESVVDDSQLPKDRFSAERLKGVDSTLKIQPAELGDSAMYLCASTVGGGYSYNEQFFGPGTRLTVL.

The chain joins TRBV19 to TRBJ2-2; D might be TRBD1 (7 bases). Trimming stripped 11 bases from V and 4 bases from J, with 11 bases between. This CDR3 comprises 12 residues. Germline CDR1 is LNHDA and CDR2 is SQIVND (reference sequence). CDR3 DNA sequence: TGTGCCGGCCAGGGGGGCACCGGGGAGCTGTTTTTT. Translation gives CAGQGGTGELFF.

This clone appeared once. The chain recombines TRBV5-4 with TRBJ2-3; 7 bases are shared with TRBD1. There are 13 residues in the CDR3. Trimming took 4 bases from V and 6 from J; bases not matched to a gene: 5. CDR1 SGHNT and CDR2 YYREEE come from the germline V gene (reference sequence). The CDR3 coding sequence is TGTGCCAGCAGCATACAGGGGTCGGATACGCAGTATTTT. Its translation is CASSIQGSDTQYF.

The genes are TRBV7-2 and TRBJ1-4; TRBD1 agrees at 9 bases. V trimming: 1 base; J trimming: 5 bases; junction bases outside the gene matches: 8. The germline gives CDR1 SGHTA, CDR2 FQGNSA. The CDR3 runs 17 residues. This chain's CDR3 is CASSLELPGQGNEKLFF. Here the CDR3 DNA reads TGTGCCAGCAGCTTAGAACTGCCGGGACAGGGAAATGAAAAACTGTTTTTT.

J is TRBJ1-2 and V is TRBV24-1; possible D gene TRBD1, 6 bases. The CDR3 has 16 residues. V was trimmed by 4 bases and J by 2 bases, leaving 16 bases between them. CDR1 is KGHDR, CDR2 SFDVKD, per germline. The CDR3 loop reads CATSEGAVPANYGYTF. The CDR3 DNA sequence: TGTGCCACCAGTGAGGGGGCAGTACCGGCGAACTATGGCTACACCTTC.

The J gene is TRBJ2-2, the V gene TRBV5-1; a weak D match, TRBD1 (5 bases). The germline V and J ends were trimmed by 3 bases and 2 bases, with 17 bases remaining between them. The CDR3 is 17 residues long. Germline V gives CDR1 SGHRS, CDR2 YFSETQ. DNA of the CDR3: TGCGCCAGCAGCTCACCGAAACCGACAGTAAACACCGGGGAGCTGTTTTTT. Its protein product is CASSSPKPTVNTGELFF.

J is TRBJ1-6 and V is TRBV30; 7 bases map to TRBD1. Looked up from germline, CDR1 is GTSNPN and CDR2 is SVGIG (reference sequence). The CDR3 has 12 amino acids. With V trimmed by 4 bases and J by 10 bases, 4 bases remained unmatched. The CDR3 sequence: CAWTGGDSPLHF. CDR3 in DNA: TGTGCCTGGACAGGGGGAGACTCACCCCTCCACTTT.

The chain uses TRBV6-2 or TRBV6-3 and TRBJ2-4, with a tentative D call TRBD1 (6 bases). Deletions cut 0 bases from V and 1 base from J, with 19 bases between. This CDR3 has 19 residues. The V gene's germline CDR1 is MNHEY and CDR2 SVGEGT. The CDR3 sequence is CASSYSRVGQGKAKNIQYF. In DNA form, the CDR3 reads TGTGCCAGCAGTTACTCGCGTGTTGGGCAGGGGAAGGCCAAAAACATTCAGTACTTC.

This clone occurred once. This rearrangement joins TRBV11-2 to TRBJ2-1, with D maybe TRBD2 (6 bases). This CDR3 contains 15 residues. Trimming shortened V by 5 bases and J by 3 bases, and 14 bases separated the two germline ends. CDR1 is SGHAT and CDR2 is FQNNGV in the germline V gene. The CDR3 loop is CASSTVLTSYNEQFF. CDR3 DNA: TGTGCCAGCAGCACCGTGCTGACTAGCTACAATGAGCAGTTCTTC.

The chain recombines TRBV7-2 with TRBJ1-2; 8 nucleotides line up with TRBD1. Per the germline V gene, CDR1 is SGHTA and CDR2 is FQGNSA. The CDR3 has 17 residues. V lost 2 bases to trimming and J lost 4 bases; unmatched junction nucleotides: 12. DNA of the CDR3: TGTGCCAGCAGCTTATGGGACCCCGGGACAGGAGTCTATGGCTACACCTTC. The encoded protein is CASSLWDPGTGVYGYTF. The full variable domain, in which reference TRBV7-2 and TRBJ1-2 provide the parts outside the CDR3, is GAGVSQSPSNKVTEKGKDVELRCDPISGHTALYWYRQSLGQGLEFLIYFQGNSAPDKSGLPSDRFSAERTGGSVSTLTIQRTQQEDSAVYLCASSLWDPGTGVYGYTFGSGTRLTVV.

This clone was seen only a few times. The chain couples TRBV2 to TRBJ2-2, with D unresolved. The V end lost 8 bases, the J end lost 5 bases, and 15 bases lay between the germline ends. Germline V gene lookup returns CDR1 SNHLY and CDR2 FYNNEI. This CDR3 contains 14 residues. The CDR3 bases are TGTGCCAGCCGCGGAGTTCAAGAGACCGGGGAGCTGTTTTTT. It encodes CASRGVQETGELFF.

The chain has TRBV9 and TRBJ1-4, with 11 bases lining up with TRBD1. Germline lookup yields CDR1 SGDLS and CDR2 YYNGEE. V lost 0 bases and J lost 13; bases outside the gene matches: 2. The CDR3 is 13 residues long. CDR3 nucleotides: TGTGCCAGCAGCGTAGAGGGGACAGGGGGACTGTTTTTT. Translating gives CASSVEGTGGLFF.

The rearrangement joins TRBV7-9 to TRBJ1-1; D is uncertain. V was clipped by 8 bases and J by 1 base, with 5 bases between them. The germline gives CDR1 SEHNR, CDR2 FQNEAQ (reference sequence). The CDR3 is made up of 11 amino acids. The CDR3 DNA reads TGTGCCAGCCGTCCGAACACTGAAGCTTTCTTT. This translates into CASRPNTEAFF.

This clone was observed once. The chain uses TRBV6-2 or TRBV6-3 and TRBJ2-1, with a tentative D call TRBD1 (6 bases). The CDR3 runs to 15 residues. Germline V CDR1 and CDR2: MNHEY, SVGEGT. Trimming shortened V by 4 bases and J by 7 bases, and 17 bases separated the two germline ends. In DNA form, the CDR3 reads TGTGCCAGCAGTTTAAGGGGGACAAACGGAAATGAGCAGTTCTTC. Amino acid sequence: CASSLRGTNGNEQFF.

This clone was found once. The gene calls are TRBV3-1 (or the pseudogene TRBV3-2) and TRBJ2-2; possible D gene TRBD2, 5 bases. The V gene lost 3 bases and the J gene lost 6 bases, with 11 bases spanning the gap. The germline V gene has CDR1 LGHDT and CDR2 YNNKEL (reference sequence). This CDR3 contains 14 residues. The CDR3 here is CASSQSSGPGELFF. The CDR3 DNA is TGTGCCAGCAGCCAGTCGAGCGGTCCCGGGGAGCTGTTTTTT.

The chain recombines TRBV7-2 with TRBJ2-7; D gene unclear. The V end lost 5 bases, the J end lost 0 bases, and 14 bases lay between the germline ends. Germline lookup yields CDR1 SGHTA and CDR2 FQGNSA. This CDR3 has 15 residues. DNA of the CDR3: TGTGCCAGCAGCCCTACCTTGGGCAGCTCCTACGAGCAGTACTTC. Protein sequence: CASSPTLGSSYEQYF.

A few counts support this clone. The CDR3 loop is CASSLVSSGTEAFF. The DNA of the CDR3 is TGCGCCAGCAGCTTGGTTTCATCCGGGACTGAAGCTTTCTTT. The rearrangement links TRBV5-1 to TRBJ1-1; D not resolved. V was trimmed by 0 bases and J by 5 bases, leaving 11 bases between them. Germline-derived CDR1 and CDR2 are SGHRS and YFSETQ. The CDR3 length is 14 residues. Complete variable domain (other parts from reference TRBV5-1 and TRBJ1-1): KAGVTQTPRYLIKTRGQQVTLSCSPISGHRSVSWYQQTPGQGLQFLFEYFSETQRNKGNFPGRFSGRQFSNSRSEMNVSTLELGDSALYLCASSLVSSGTEAFFGQGTRLTVV.

The chain joins TRBV19 to TRBJ1-4, with TRBD1 matching 7 bases. Germline CDR1 reads LNHDA; CDR2 reads SQIVND (reference sequence). This CDR3 region has 14 residues. V shed 6 bases, J shed 3 bases, and the junction held 4 bases outside the gene matches. As DNA, the CDR3 is TGTGCCAGTAGAAGACAGGGTGCTAATGAAAAACTGTTTTTT. Translated: CASRRQGANEKLFF. Complete variable domain (other parts from reference TRBV19 and TRBJ1-4): DGGITQSPKYLFRKEGQNVTLSCEQNLNHDAMYWYRQDPGQGLRLIYYSQIVNDFQKGDIAEGYSVSREKKESFPLTVTSAQKNPTAFYLCASRRQGANEKLFFGSGTQLSVL.

This sequence joins TRBV5-5 and TRBJ1-5; D gene ambiguous. Germline lookup yields CDR1 SGHKS and CDR2 YYEKEE (reference sequence). The CDR3 has 15 residues. V lost 4 bases and J lost 0, with 11 bases in between. For the CDR3, the DNA is TGTGCCAGCAGCCCCCATGCGGATAGCAATCAGCCCCAGCATTTT. Translating it yields CASSPHADSNQPQHF.

The V gene is TRBV30, the J gene TRBJ2-5, with 13 bases aligning to TRBD2. Germline loops: CDR1 GTSNPN, CDR2 SVGIG (reference sequence). The V segment lost 3 bases and the J segment 5 bases; nucleotides outside the gene matches: 6. The CDR3 extends over 15 amino acids. The DNA of the CDR3 is TGTGCCTGGAGCGAGGGACTAGCGGGGCTGGAGACCCAGTACTTC. Translation: CAWSEGLAGLETQYF.